The 29 T cell receptor beta chains below all came from one sample that was sequenced in a study of T cell changes during pregnancy in multiple sclerosis. The data were produced by immunoSEQ multiplex PCR, yet TCRdb's version contains in-frame clones alone and is incomplete. The sample lists 33,000 or so clones, about 88% occurring once. The specimen comprised CD8+ T cells from peripheral blood mononuclear cells, sampled in the third trimester of pregnancy. Receptors originate from a female donor with multiple sclerosis, enrolled in a pregnancy study.

This clone has more than one count but fewer than ten. This chain links TRBV4-2 with TRBJ1-1; D might be TRBD1 (5 bases). V gave up 3 bases and J gave up 1 base, with 6 bases separating them. CDR1 is LGHNA and CDR2 is YNFKEQ in the germline V gene. This CDR3 spans 13 amino acids. CDR3 loop: CASSQGGNTEAFF. The CDR3 region has the DNA TGTGCCAGCAGCCAGGGGGGGAACACTGAAGCTTTCTTT.

The rearrangement joins TRBV13 to TRBJ1-2; D call uncertain. This CDR3 is built from 15 residues. The germline V and J ends were trimmed by 6 bases and 4 bases, with 18 bases remaining between them. Germline values: CDR1 PRHDT, CDR2 FYEKMQ (reference sequence). The CDR3 protein is CASRTFWEGSYGYTF. The CDR3 nucleotides are TGTGCCAGCAGGACGTTTTGGGAGGGAAGCTATGGCTACACCTTC.

V gene TRBV5-1 combines with J gene TRBJ2-2; 13 nucleotides agree with TRBD2. V shed 4 bases and J 0 bases; nucleotides not matched to a gene: 6. Per germline, CDR1 SGHRS and CDR2 YFSETQ. CDR3 length: 18 amino acids. CDR3 protein: CASSQGLAGLANTGELFF. The CDR3 DNA reads TGCGCCAGCAGCCAGGGACTAGCGGGGCTCGCGAACACCGGGGAGCTGTTTTTT.

This clone was seen a handful of times. The gene calls are TRBV2 and TRBJ2-5; D is uncertain. The CDR3 loop spans 11 amino acids. Looked up from germline, CDR1 is SNHLY and CDR2 is FYNNEI. The V end was cut by 7 bases, the J end by 0 bases, with 3 bases between. The CDR3 loop reads CASTYQETQYF. The CDR3 nucleotides read TGTGCCAGCACCTACCAAGAGACCCAGTACTTC.

The DNA for the CDR3 is TGTGCCAGCAGCGGTCTCAGGGGTAGCTCCTACAATGAGCAGTTCTTC. Translated, it gives CASSGLRGSSYNEQFF. This sequence joins TRBV7-9 and TRBJ2-1, with D perhaps TRBD1 (6 bases). Germline CDR1 and CDR2: SEHNR and FQNEAQ (reference sequence). The CDR3 extends over 16 amino acids. V dropped 5 bases and J dropped 0 bases, with 14 bases sitting between them.

The genes are TRBV7-9 and TRBJ2-3, with D possibly being TRBD2 (6 bases). Trimming took off 8 bases at V and 2 bases at J, with 11 bases between the two ends. The CDR3 covers 13 residues. Per germline, CDR1 SEHNR and CDR2 FQNEAQ (reference sequence). The CDR3 DNA follows: TGTGCCAGCTTTGGAGGGATCACAGATACGCAGTATTTT. Translated: CASFGGITDTQYF. The complete variable domain, with remaining parts taken from reference TRBV7-9 and TRBJ2-3, reads DTGVSQNPRHKITKRGQNVTFRCDPISEHNRLYWYRQTLGQGPEFLTYFQNEAQLEKSRLLSDRFSAERPKGSFSTLEIQRTEQGDSAMYLCASFGGITDTQYFGPGTRLTVL.

V usage is TRBV5-1 and J usage is TRBJ2-1; TRBD2 matches at 10 bases. Germline V lookup: CDR1 SGHRS, CDR2 YFSETQ. CDR3 length: 14 residues. V lost 5 bases to trimming and J lost 10 bases; unmatched junction nucleotides: 9. CDR3 residues: CASSASGGAGEQFF. CDR3 bases: TGCGCCAGCAGTGCCAGCGGGGGGGCAGGGGAGCAGTTCTTC.

The chain recombines TRBV19 with TRBJ1-4; D is perhaps TRBD1 (6 bases). The CDR3 totals 14 residues. CDR1 is LNHDA, CDR2 SQIVND, per germline (reference sequence). The germline V and J ends were trimmed by 5 bases and 3 bases, with 10 bases remaining between them. CDR3 DNA sequence: TGTGCCAGTAGTTCCCGACAGGCTAATGAAAAACTGTTTTTT. Translating it yields CASSSRQANEKLFF.

The chain combines TRBV7-2 with TRBJ1-5; D is possibly TRBD1 (6 bases). CDR3 size: 14 residues. The V and J ends lost 2 bases and 6 bases respectively, with 11 bases between them. Germline values: CDR1 SGHTA, CDR2 FQGNSA. The CDR3: CASSLIGGGQPQHF. Written as DNA, the CDR3 is TGTGCCAGCAGCTTAATAGGGGGGGGTCAGCCCCAGCATTTT.

The chain employs TRBV6-5 and TRBJ1-3; D call uncertain. The CDR3 spans 14 residues. V was cut by 8 bases and J by 0 bases, with 11 bases left in between. Germline loops: CDR1 MNHEY, CDR2 SVGAGI. CDR3 in amino acids: CASREEISGNTIYF. The CDR3 DNA reads TGTGCCAGCCGGGAGGAAATCTCTGGAAACACCATATATTTT.

V is TRBV2 and J is TRBJ1-4, with D maybe TRBD1 (5 bases). V shed 5 bases and J shed 8 bases, with 15 bases lying between them. The CDR3 has 14 amino acids. Looked up from germline, CDR1 is SNHLY and CDR2 is FYNNEI. In DNA form, the CDR3 reads TGTGCCAGCAGTACCCCCCGGGGGGGGGAAAAACTGTTTTTT. Translating it yields CASSTPRGGEKLFF. The full variable domain, completed using reference TRBV2 and TRBJ1-4, is EPEVTQTPSHQVTQMGQEVILRCVPISNHLYFYWYRQILGQKVEFLVSFYNNEISEKSEIFDDQFSVERPDGSNFTLKIRSTKLEDSAMYFCASSTPRGGEKLFFGSGTQLSVL.

CDR3: CASSKSPADSGNTIYF. The CDR3 DNA reads as TGTGCCAGCAGCAAATCCCCCGCGGACTCTGGAAACACCATATATTTT. The chain has TRBV21-1 and TRBJ1-3. TRBV21-1 is a recognized pseudogene. This CDR3 region has 16 residues.

The V gene is TRBV9, the J gene TRBJ2-1; TRBD2 agrees at 7 bases. The CDR3 has 14 residues. The junction had 5 bases not matched to a gene; V was cut back by 0 bases and J by 8 bases. Germline lookup yields CDR1 SGDLS and CDR2 YYNGEE. CDR3 DNA sequence: TGTGCCAGCAGCGTAGTGCCTAGCGGTCATGAGCAGTTCTTC. This gives the protein CASSVVPSGHEQFF.

The chain joins TRBV2 to TRBJ1-1; perhaps TRBD1 as D (5 bases). The germline gives CDR1 SNHLY, CDR2 FYNNEI. The CDR3 loop spans 13 amino acids. V was trimmed by 5 bases and J by 1 base, leaving 8 bases between them. CDR3 nucleotides: TGTGCCAGCAGTCAAACAGGGAACACTGAAGCTTTCTTT. This sequence encodes CASSQTGNTEAFF.

V gene TRBV6-4 combines with J gene TRBJ2-1, with 9 bases fitting TRBD1. This CDR3 has 16 residues. V shed 2 bases, J shed 5 bases, and the junction held 7 bases outside the gene matches. Germline-derived CDR1 and CDR2 are MRHNA and SNTAGT. The CDR3 is CASSDGSGQGHNEQFF. The CDR3 DNA reads as TGTGCCAGCAGTGACGGGTCGGGACAGGGACACAATGAGCAGTTCTTC.

By share of the sample, this clone is medium-sized. The chain links TRBV5-1 to TRBJ2-7; the D is unclear. The germline CDR1 and CDR2 sequences are SGHRS and YFSETQ. CDR3 length equals 11 residues. V dropped 4 bases and J dropped 3 bases, with 5 bases sitting between them. The CDR3 DNA reads TGCGCCAGCAGCCCCGGCTACGAGCAGTACTTC. Residues: CASSPGYEQYF.

The chain carries TRBV28 and TRBJ2-7; a possible D gene is TRBD2 (6 bases). This CDR3 has 15 amino acids. Germline CDR1 is MDHEN and CDR2 is SYDVKM. The V and J ends lost 6 bases and 0 bases respectively, with 15 bases between them. The CDR3 spells CASSYSGPSSYEQYF. The CDR3 DNA reads TGTGCCAGCAGCTATAGCGGCCCTAGCTCCTACGAGCAGTACTTC.

This chain joins TRBV18 and TRBJ1-1; perhaps TRBD1 as D (5 bases). The germline V gene encodes CDR1 KGHSH and CDR2 LQKENI. V lost 2 bases to trimming and J lost 2 bases, with 12 bases between them. The CDR3 runs to 15 residues. CDR3 region: CASSPERQINTEAFF. The CDR3, as DNA: TGTGCCAGCTCACCAGAAAGACAGATAAACACTGAAGCTTTCTTT.

The chain joins TRBV5-1 to TRBJ2-3; 9 bases line up with TRBD2. V was pared by 4 bases and J by 1 base, with 13 bases of the junction left unmatched. This CDR3 contains 18 residues. Germline V gene sequence: CDR1 SGHRS, CDR2 YFSETQ. The DNA of the CDR3 is TGCGCCAGCAGCCCCAACTCCCCGCTAGCGGGGCGCACAGATACGCAGTATTTT. It encodes CASSPNSPLAGRTDTQYF.

This clone was counted once. J is TRBJ2-2 and V is TRBV29-1; D not resolved. Looked up from germline, CDR1 is SQVTM and CDR2 is ANQGSEA. Between the trimmed V and J ends, which lost 4 bases and 1 base, there was a span of 7 bases. The CDR3 spans 13 residues. The CDR3 nucleotides are TGCAGCGTTGTCCCCCGGAACACCGGGGAGCTGTTTTTT. It specifies CSVVPRNTGELFF.

The rearrangement links TRBV7-9 to TRBJ2-1, with D tentatively TRBD2 (5 bases). V lost 5 bases to trimming and J lost 9 bases, with 11 bases between them. Germline V CDR1 and CDR2: SEHNR, FQNEAQ (reference sequence). This CDR3 is 12 amino acids long. The CDR3 region is CASSPQRSEQFF. DNA of the CDR3: TGTGCCAGCAGCCCTCAGCGGAGTGAGCAGTTCTTC.

The chain uses TRBV2 and TRBJ2-7, with D possibly being TRBD2 (5 bases). Trimming stripped 8 bases from V and 2 bases from J, with 34 bases between. CDR3 length: 20 amino acids. Germline V gene sequence: CDR1 SNHLY, CDR2 FYNNEI. The CDR3 sequence: CASLAWEETRAVVRAYEQYF. The CDR3 region has the DNA TGTGCCAGCCTCGCCTGGGAAGAAACGAGGGCCGTAGTGCGCGCCTACGAGCAGTACTTC.

The rearrangement links TRBV27 to TRBJ1-2; maybe TRBD1 (6 bases). The germline V and J ends were trimmed by 3 bases and 4 bases, with 9 bases remaining between them. Germline V gene lookup returns CDR1 MNHEY and CDR2 SMNVEV (reference sequence). The CDR3 runs to 13 residues. CDR3 sequence reads: CASSFGQTYGYTF. In nucleotides, the CDR3 is TGTGCCAGCAGTTTTGGACAGACCTATGGCTACACCTTC.

The chain recombines TRBV29-1 with TRBJ1-4; D is ambiguous. V was shortened by 6 bases and J by 0 bases, with 11 bases between the two germline ends. The germline CDR1 and CDR2 sequences are SQVTM and ANQGSEA. The CDR3 is made up of 14 amino acids. The CDR3 loop is CSVALLATNEKLFF. The CDR3 nucleotides read TGCAGCGTAGCCCTCCTAGCAACTAATGAAAAACTGTTTTTT. Using reference TRBV29-1 and TRBJ1-4 for the parts outside the CDR3, the full variable domain is SAVISQKPSRDICQRGTSLTIQCQVDSQVTMMFWYRQQPGQSLTLIATANQGSEATYESGFVIDKFPISRPNLTFSTLTVSNMSPEDSSIYLCSVALLATNEKLFFGSGTQLSVL.

V and J are TRBV30 and TRBJ2-1; TRBD1 agrees at 9 bases. V dropped 5 bases and J dropped 4; count of bases not matched to a gene: 9. This CDR3 comprises 15 residues. Looked up from germline, CDR1 is GTSNPN and CDR2 is SVGIG (reference sequence). DNA for the CDR3: TGTGCCTGGGAAAGTGACAGGGGGATTTACAATGAGCAGTTCTTC. Translated: CAWESDRGIYNEQFF.

The J gene is TRBJ2-2, the V gene TRBV28; no clear D. CDR3 length: 18 residues. Germline V gene data show CDR1 as MDHEN and CDR2 as SYDVKM. V lost 4 bases, J lost 7 bases, and 25 bases lay in between. The CDR3: CASSSDQSADAWRGELFF. CDR3 nucleotides: TGTGCCAGCAGTTCCGATCAAAGCGCAGACGCTTGGCGCGGGGAGCTGTTTTTT. Drawing the rest from reference TRBV28 and TRBJ2-2, the complete variable domain is DVKVTQSSRYLVKRTGEKVFLECVQDMDHENMFWYRQDPGLGLRLIYFSYDVKMKEKGDIPEGYSVSREKKERFSLILESASTNQTSMYLCASSSDQSADAWRGELFFGEGSRLTVL.

This sequence joins TRBV28 and TRBJ2-7; D unresolved. The V gene's germline CDR1 is MDHEN and CDR2 SYDVKM. The CDR3 is made up of 13 amino acids. The V gene lost 8 bases and the J gene lost 1 base, with 12 bases spanning the gap. Here the CDR3 reads CASGQPLSYEQYF. The CDR3 coding sequence is TGTGCCAGCGGGCAACCCCTTTCCTACGAGCAGTACTTC.

The chain recombines TRBV6-1 with TRBJ2-1; a weak D match, TRBD2 (5 bases). This CDR3 contains 13 residues. The germline gives CDR1 MNHNS, CDR2 SASEGT. Trimming shortened V by 7 bases and J by 0 bases, and 7 bases separated the two germline ends. This CDR3 is CASTGSSYNEQFF. CDR3 bases: TGTGCCAGCACGGGGAGCTCCTACAATGAGCAGTTCTTC.

The chain employs TRBV9 and TRBJ2-2; D gene unclear. CDR3 length equals 16 residues. V was shortened by 1 base and J by 0 bases, with 10 bases between the two germline ends. Germline V gene sequence: CDR1 SGDLS, CDR2 YYNGEE. This chain's CDR3 is CASSVSQAANTGELFF. Written as DNA, the CDR3 is TGTGCCAGCAGCGTAAGCCAGGCCGCGAACACCGGGGAGCTGTTTTTT.